This T cell receptor beta chain comes out of a study of long-term antiretroviral therapy in people with HIV. The V segment lost 2 bases and the J segment 6 bases; nucleotides outside the gene matches: 12. The CDR3 runs to 15 residues. Germline CDR1 and CDR2: SQVTM and ANQGSEA. Regarding the study as a whole: Spans of CDR3 length were tighter for HIV repertoires than for controls. Blood specimens, gathered between about 2004 and 2018, were possibly obtained under older ART regimens.

Running of the v3.0 immunoSEQ assay took place at survey level. Produced via immunoSEQ multiplex PCR; TCRdb's table is partial and in-frame only. This repertoire shows 15,000 to 20,000 clones, about four fifths found once; its top ten account for about 8%. Concerning this clone: Antigen unknown.

This TCR derives from a man aged 18 to 30 with HIV. The chain links TRBV29-1 to TRBJ2-7; TRBD2 aligns across 8 bases. The starting material was unsorted PBMCs, obtained 0.9 years after starting antiretroviral therapy. CDR3 nucleotides: TGCAGCGTTGAATCTTCCCGCGGGGGGCCGTCCGAGCAGTACTTC. It translates to CSVESSRGGPSEQYF.